Each of the 27 T cell receptor beta chains below was sequenced from the same sample in a study of response to subunit inactivated influenza vaccine. Each CDR3 protein is one row after TCRdb ran MiXCR on the RT-PCR reads. The sample lists about 570,000 distinct CDR3 sequences, 10% to 15% occurring once. The sequenced sample was PBMCs from blood, obtained on the day of vaccination. These receptors all stem from a man aged 45-65 years who received an inactivated influenza vaccine.

V usage is TRBV6-2 or TRBV6-3 and J usage is TRBJ2-3; 13 positions match TRBD2. From germline, CDR1 is MNHEY and CDR2 SVGEGT. The CDR3 runs to 16 residues. After removal of 2 bases from V and 4 bases from J, the junction contained 3 bases not matched to a gene. The DNA of the CDR3 is TGTGCCAGCAGTTACGGACTAGCGGGAGTCCCAGATACGCAGTATTTT. Protein sequence: CASSYGLAGVPDTQYF.

The rearrangement uses TRBV4-3 and TRBJ2-3, with a tentative D call TRBD1 (6 bases). CDR3 length: 16 residues. CDR1 is LGHNA, CDR2 YSLEER, per germline. Trimming cost V 2 bases and J 1 base, with 13 bases left between them. The CDR3 here is CASSQLYGQRTDTQYF. CDR3 DNA: TGCGCCAGCAGCCAACTATATGGACAGCGCACAGATACGCAGTATTTT.

This clonotype occurred a few times. The gene calls are TRBV28 and TRBJ1-1, with 8 bases fitting TRBD1. Germline assignment: CDR1 MDHEN and CDR2 SYDVKM. CDR3 length: 15 residues. With V trimmed by 8 bases and J by 1 base, 9 bases remained unmatched. The CDR3 here is CASPRTGSQNTEAFF. The CDR3 nucleotides are TGTGCCAGCCCGAGGACAGGGAGCCAGAACACTGAAGCTTTCTTT.

This clonotype has just a few counts. V gene TRBV7-9 combines with J gene TRBJ1-1, with 12 bases lining up with TRBD1. This CDR3 is 17 amino acids long. The germline CDR1 and CDR2 sequences are SEHNR and FQNEAQ (reference sequence). V lost 0 bases, J lost 10 bases, and 12 bases stayed unmatched. CDR3 loop: CASSLAILGQGAFGAFF. CDR3 DNA: TGTGCCAGCAGCTTAGCGATTCTGGGACAGGGGGCTTTCGGAGCTTTCTTT.

As DNA, the CDR3 is TGCGCCAGCAGCTTGATGGGGGAGGCCTCCTACGAGCAGTACTTC. It translates to CASSLMGEASYEQYF. This chain links TRBV5-1 with TRBJ2-7; tentative D call: TRBD2 (6 bases). V lost 1 base, J lost 0 bases, and 11 bases lay in between. CDR1 and CDR2 (germline): SGHRS, YFSETQ. CDR3 size: 15 residues.

This clonotype turned up a few times. This chain connects TRBV11-2 to TRBJ1-2; unclear D gene. Trimming removed 9 bases at V and 7 bases at J, with 21 bases between. Germline CDR1 SGHAT, CDR2 FQNNGV. The CDR3 covers 14 residues. The CDR3 loop reads CASGPGGIESGYTF. The CDR3 bases are TGTGCCAGTGGACCTGGTGGTATCGAGTCTGGCTACACCTTC.

This clonotype was picked up a small number of times. The chain has TRBV7-2 and TRBJ2-7, with a tentative D call TRBD1 (7 bases). Germline V gene lookup returns CDR1 SGHTA and CDR2 FQGNSA. Trimming pared 2 bases from V and 3 bases from J, leaving 20 bases between. The CDR3 length is 17 residues. The CDR3 DNA reads TGTGCCAGCAGCTTAAACGGGGGAGGAGGGGGCATCTACGAGCAGTACTTC. This gives the protein CASSLNGGGGGIYEQYF. Full variable domain (outside the CDR3, taken from reference TRBV7-2 and TRBJ2-7): GAGVSQSPSNKVTEKGKDVELRCDPISGHTALYWYRQSLGQGLEFLIYFQGNSAPDKSGLPSDRFSAERTGGSVSTLTIQRTQQEDSAVYLCASSLNGGGGGIYEQYFGPGTRLTVT.

This clonotype was seen a few times. The genes are TRBV7-3 and TRBJ2-1, with 7 bases that match TRBD2. V shed 5 bases, J shed 1 base, and the junction held 5 bases outside the gene matches. From germline, CDR1 is SGHTA and CDR2 FQGTGA. CDR3 length: 15 amino acids. CDR3 sequence reads: CASSPPGLSYNEQFF. CDR3 DNA sequence: TGTGCCAGCAGCCCCCCGGGACTATCCTACAATGAGCAGTTCTTC.

To note about this clonotype: A junction end diverges from the germline sequence, so it may reflect a read error. The chain recombines TRBV9 with TRBJ2-7, with TRBD2 matching over 11 bases. The CDR3 loop spans 16 amino acids. CDR1 and CDR2 (germline): SGDLS, YYNGEE. This CDR3 reads CASSERAGLAGGPEAF. The CDR3 DNA reads as TGTGCCAGCAGCGAAAGGGCCGGGTTAGCGGGAGGGCCGGAAGCCTTC.

This rearrangement joins TRBV15 to TRBJ2-5; D is ambiguous. The CDR3 is made up of 14 amino acids. From germline, CDR1 is LNHNV and CDR2 YYDKDF (reference sequence). The germline V and J ends were trimmed by 0 bases and 1 base, with 6 bases remaining between them. The chain's CDR3 is CATSREPSQETQYF. The CDR3 DNA reads as TGTGCCACCAGCAGAGAACCTAGCCAAGAGACCCAGTACTTC.

The CDR3 sequence is CASSSWTDPGNTIYF. The DNA for the CDR3 is TGTGCCAGCAGCTCCTGGACGGACCCTGGAAACACCATATATTTT. This chain joins TRBV7-9 and TRBJ1-3; D remains ambiguous. This CDR3 spans 15 amino acids. Germline V gives CDR1 SEHNR, CDR2 FQNEAQ (reference sequence). V lost 4 bases and J 2 bases, leaving 12 bases between the germline ends. Looking up the rest from reference TRBV7-9 and TRBJ1-3 gives the full variable domain: DTGVSQNPRHKITKRGQNVTFRCDPISEHNRLYWYRQTLGQGPEFLTYFQNEAQLEKSRLLSDRFSAERPKGSFSTLEIQRTEQGDSAMYLCASSSWTDPGNTIYFGEGSWLTVV.

A few counts support this clonotype. This chain joins TRBV28 and TRBJ1-1; D gene unclear. The CDR3 is made up of 13 amino acids. The V gene's germline CDR1 is MDHEN and CDR2 SYDVKM. V dropped 6 bases and J dropped 5 bases, with 13 bases sitting between them. The CDR3 protein is CASRYPLSTEAFF. Written as DNA, the CDR3 is TGTGCCAGCAGATATCCTCTTAGTACTGAAGCTTTCTTT. The entire variable domain, with the rest obtained from reference TRBV28 and TRBJ1-1, is as follows: DVKVTQSSRYLVKRTGEKVFLECVQDMDHENMFWYRQDPGLGLRLIYFSYDVKMKEKGDIPEGYSVSREKKERFSLILESASTNQTSMYLCASRYPLSTEAFFGQGTRLTVV.

The table lists this clonotype with a few counts. This chain uses TRBV20-1 with TRBJ1-4; D unresolved. Trimming shortened V by 0 bases and J by 5 bases, and 10 bases separated the two germline ends. Germline CDR1 reads DFQATT; CDR2 reads SNEGSKA (reference sequence). The CDR3 length is 14 residues. CDR3 coding DNA: TGCAGTGCTAGAGAGGGCACAAAGAATGAAAAACTGTTTTTT. Its translation is CSAREGTKNEKLFF.

The V call is TRBV15, the J call TRBJ2-5; D gene ambiguous. Trimming left V 5 bases short and J 5 bases short, with 15 bases between. This CDR3 comprises 14 residues. The germline V gene has CDR1 LNHNV and CDR2 YYDKDF (reference sequence). The CDR3 DNA follows: TGTGCCACCAGCGGGATGGTGGATAGGGAGACCCAGTACTTC. Translated, it gives CATSGMVDRETQYF.

The J gene is TRBJ1-3, the V gene TRBV12-3 or TRBV12-4, with D unresolved. The CDR3 consists of 14 residues. Trimming pared 3 bases from V and 0 bases from J, leaving 6 bases between. CDR3 residues: CASSFSASGNTIYF. CDR3 DNA: TGTGCCAGCAGTTTTTCAGCCTCTGGAAACACCATATATTTT.

The chain is built from TRBV5-4 and TRBJ2-1, with TRBD2 matching over 8 bases. With V trimmed by 0 bases and J by 0 bases, 5 bases remained unmatched. This CDR3 comprises 17 residues. The germline CDR1 and CDR2 sequences are SGHNT and YYREEE (reference sequence). In DNA form, the CDR3 reads TGTGCCAGCAGCTTGGAATATACTAGCGGCTCCTACAATGAGCAGTTCTTC. It yields the protein CASSLEYTSGSYNEQFF.

The sample holds many counts of this clonotype. The chain uses TRBV28 and TRBJ2-7; D is possibly TRBD1 or TRBD2 (5 bases each). V gave up 2 bases and J gave up 6 bases, with 20 bases separating them. CDR3 length: 16 amino acids. The germline V gene encodes CDR1 MDHEN and CDR2 SYDVKM. The CDR3 reads CASSLTGTPVRSEQYF. The CDR3 DNA reads TGTGCCAGCAGTTTAACCGGGACCCCAGTCCGTAGCGAGCAGTACTTC.

Ten or more counts support this clonotype. This chain links TRBV20-1 with TRBJ1-5; a possible D gene is TRBD1 (6 bases). The CDR3 totals 13 residues. Trimming took off 3 bases at V and 3 bases at J, with 9 bases between the two ends. CDR1 DFQATT and CDR2 SNEGSKA come from the germline V gene (reference sequence). The CDR3 is CSARGDTNQPQHF. CDR3 in DNA: TGCAGTGCTAGGGGGGACACCAATCAGCCCCAGCATTTT.

This clonotype was seen many times. The chain recombines TRBV7-3 with TRBJ2-3; 13 nucleotides line up with TRBD2. The V gene end was trimmed by 2 bases and the J gene end by 5 bases; junction bases not matched to a gene: 4. Germline-derived CDR1 and CDR2 are SGHTA and FQGTGA. This CDR3 comprises 16 residues. The CDR3 reads CASSLGLAGVVDTQYF. CDR3 DNA sequence: TGTGCCAGCAGCTTAGGACTAGCGGGAGTTGTAGATACGCAGTATTTT. Combining the CDR3 with reference TRBV7-3 and TRBJ2-3 gives the whole variable domain GAGVSQTPSNKVTEKGKYVELRCDPISGHTALYWYRQSLGQGPEFLIYFQGTGAADDSGLPNDRFFAVRPEGSVSTLKIQRTERGDSAVYLCASSLGLAGVVDTQYFGPGTRLTVL.

This clonotype was counted ten times or more. The chain recombines TRBV12-3 or TRBV12-4 with TRBJ2-1; D is ambiguous. V lost 6 bases to trimming and J lost 10 bases, with 16 bases between them. This CDR3 is built from 13 residues. The CDR3 DNA follows: TGTGCCAGCAGCCAAAACTCCCCTTGGGAGCAGTTCTTC. It is translated as CASSQNSPWEQFF.

The sample holds a few counts of this clonotype. The chain is built from TRBV4-1 and TRBJ2-2, with 10 bases identical to TRBD1. The length of the CDR3 is 17 residues. After removal of 2 bases from V and 9 bases from J, the junction contained 12 bases not matched to a gene. Germline V gives CDR1 MGHRA, CDR2 YSYEKL. For the CDR3, the DNA is TGCGCCAGCAGCCAAATCGCGCGGGGACAGGGGTTCCGGGAGCTGTTTTTT. Its protein is CASSQIARGQGFRELFF.

This chain joins TRBV20-1 and TRBJ1-1; 7 bases are a match to TRBD1. The CDR3 has 14 residues. After removal of 3 bases from V and 1 base from J, the junction contained 5 bases not matched to a gene. Per germline, CDR1 DFQATT and CDR2 SNEGSKA (reference sequence). CDR3: CSARWTGQNTEAFF. The CDR3 DNA follows: TGCAGTGCTAGGTGGACAGGTCAGAACACTGAAGCTTTCTTT.

The chain carries TRBV7-9 and TRBJ2-2; D tentatively fits TRBD1 or TRBD2 (5 bases each). CDR1 SEHNR and CDR2 FQNEAQ come from the germline V gene (reference sequence). This CDR3 region has 15 residues. V lost 5 bases to trimming and J lost 1 base, with 11 bases between them. The CDR3 DNA reads TGTGCCAGCAGCCCGGGGCCCAGGAACACCGGGGAGCTGTTTTTT. Protein: CASSPGPRNTGELFF.

This clonotype showed up just a few times. This chain's CDR3 is CASSLATSGPSLGANVLTF. CDR3 DNA: TGTGCCAGCAGCTTAGCTACTAGCGGGCCCTCTCTTGGGGCCAACGTCCTGACTTTC. The V and J genes are TRBV5-4 and TRBJ2-6, with 9 positions matching TRBD2. CDR1 SGHNT and CDR2 YYREEE come from the germline V gene (reference sequence). The ends lost 2 bases at V and 3 bases at J; junction bases unmatched: 12. The CDR3 has 19 amino acids. Looking up the rest from reference TRBV5-4 and TRBJ2-6 gives the full variable domain: ETGVTQSPTHLIKTRGQQVTLRCSSQSGHNTVSWYQQALGQGPQFIFQYYREEENGRGNFPPRFSGLQFPNYSSELNVNALELDDSALYLCASSLATSGPSLGANVLTFGAGSRLTVL.

The rearrangement links TRBV20-1 to TRBJ2-7; D is perhaps TRBD2 (5 bases). The V and J ends lost 6 bases and 7 bases respectively, with 16 bases between them. CDR1 and CDR2 from the germline V gene are DFQATT and SNEGSKA (reference sequence). The CDR3 length is 12 residues. The CDR3 spells CSARRQEDEQYF. CDR3 in DNA: TGCAGTGCAAGGCGGCAGGAGGATGAGCAGTACTTC.

The chain employs TRBV7-2 and TRBJ2-1; 11 bases agree with TRBD2. This CDR3 has 16 amino acids. Germline lookup yields CDR1 SGHTA and CDR2 FQGNSA. V dropped 2 bases and J dropped 10; count of bases not matched to a gene: 10. The CDR3, as DNA: TGTGCCAGCAGCTTAATGTTTAGCGGGGGGGCCGACGAGCAGTTCTTC. Protein product: CASSLMFSGGADEQFF.

CDR3 nucleotides: TGTGCCACCAGCAGAGAGATAGGAGGATCGCTTGGCTACACCTTC. Encoded protein: CATSREIGGSLGYTF. V and J are TRBV15 and TRBJ1-2; unclear D gene. V lost 0 bases and J 7 bases, leaving 15 bases between the germline ends. CDR3 length equals 15 residues. Germline values: CDR1 LNHNV, CDR2 YYDKDF (reference sequence).